This T cell receptor beta chain was sequenced during a study of post-analysis software for immune sequencing data. Study conclusions and caveats: Roughly five TRBV segments were significantly more frequent in patients than in controls. TRBV5-6, TRBV5-1 and TRBV20-1 were among these segments. Samples made in the same batch grouped tightly together by F measure. Significantly lower normalized Chao1 diversity was found in patients with multiple sclerosis relative to controls.

The table lists this clonotype with a few counts. Its antigen is not known. Prepared TCR beta cDNA libraries contained unique molecular identifiers. T cells, about 0.85 to 11 million of them, yielded some 500,000 cDNA molecules. TCRdb ran MiXCR on the PCR reads and lists one entry per CDR3 protein. This table has under 900,000 distinct CDR3 sequences, under 70% appearing once. CDR1 and CDR2 (germline): DFQATT, SNEGSKA (reference sequence). This CDR3 is built from 13 residues. V was pared by 3 bases and J by 2 bases, with 4 bases of the junction left unmatched. The sequence derives from a girl aged 5-17 years with multiple sclerosis. The sequenced sample consisted of blood. V gene TRBV20-1 combines with J gene TRBJ2-7, with TRBD1 matching 7 bases. CDR3 nucleotides: TGCAGTGCTAGCGGACAGGTTCCCTACGAGCAGTACTTC. Its protein product is CSASGQVPYEQYF.